This is a list of T cell receptor beta chains from one sample in a study of T cells after yellow fever vaccination. TCRdb recomputed calls from the 5' RACE reads with MiXCR, one row per CDR3 protein. The table lists approximately 300,000 distinct CDR3 sequences, roughly 8.7% of them singletons. Specimen: PBMCs, collected on the day of the first yellow fever vaccination. The receptors here all came from a man between 18 and 35 years old who received the YFV17D yellow fever vaccine. The CDR3 runs from the conserved cysteine through the conserved F or W.

TRBV15	TRBJ1-6	CATSGEVGFNSPLHF
TRBV6-4	TRBJ1-1	CASKLAPGMEAFF
TRBV6-5	TRBJ2-7	CASSYLYEQYF
TRBV12-3/TRBV12-4	TRBJ2-7	CATSGTASYEQYF
TRBV12-3/TRBV12-4	TRBJ2-6	CASAAWDGANVLTF
TRBV24-1	TRBJ1-5	CATSDTGANQPQHF
TRBV18	TRBJ1-6	CASSPPSQGTNSPLHF
TRBV25-1	TRBJ1-3	CASSPRGGTNTIYF
TRBV28	TRBJ2-4	CASRSGAAKNIQYF
TRBV29-1	TRBJ2-1	CSVDPAGANYNEQFF
TRBV11-3	TRBJ2-2	CASSLGQGGGTGELFF
TRBV7-8	TRBJ2-1	CASSWVRLAGRNEQFF
TRBV7-2	TRBJ2-2	CASSLNVATGELFF
TRBV2	TRBJ2-3	CASGVTQYF
TRBV19	TRBJ2-2	CASSKKRWSSSGELFF
TRBV5-1	TRBJ1-4	CASSLADTGEKLFF
TRBV24-1	TRBJ2-4	CATSDPDRESLLAKNIQYF
TRBV5-4	TRBJ2-5	CASSLNRDRVFF
TRBV7-2	TRBJ2-3	CASSTLWGGTDTQYF
TRBV6-1	TRBJ2-1	CASLERGQNNEQFF
TRBV7-9	TRBJ2-6	CASSPHLAGANVLTF
TRBV24-1	TRBJ1-2	CATSDPRGQGFYGYTF
TRBV6-5	TRBJ1-3	CASSYLRTGTGNTIYF
TRBV5-1	TRBJ2-2	CASSEGTGAGELFF
TRBV7-2	TRBJ2-3	CASSSPSGFRTDTQYF
TRBV4-1	TRBJ1-1	CASSQLLGQVGFLPEAFF
TRBV20-1	TRBJ2-1	CSASYLGGYNEQFF
TRBV7-9	TRBJ2-5	CASSPRVEEETQYF
TRBV27	TRBJ1-6	CASSETRSPLHF
TRBV12-3/TRBV12-4	TRBJ2-2	CASQDRPNTGELFF
TRBV7-8	TRBJ2-2	CASSFNVQGTGELFF
TRBV7-9	TRBJ2-1	CASSLNSNEQFF
TRBV4-1	TRBJ1-4	CASSRYTGTGDEKLFF
TRBV24-1	TRBJ2-5	CATSDGAQETQYF
TRBV20-1	TRBJ2-3	CSARDLRGPTDTQYF
TRBV4-1	TRBJ2-3	CASSQAEAGAAGTQYF